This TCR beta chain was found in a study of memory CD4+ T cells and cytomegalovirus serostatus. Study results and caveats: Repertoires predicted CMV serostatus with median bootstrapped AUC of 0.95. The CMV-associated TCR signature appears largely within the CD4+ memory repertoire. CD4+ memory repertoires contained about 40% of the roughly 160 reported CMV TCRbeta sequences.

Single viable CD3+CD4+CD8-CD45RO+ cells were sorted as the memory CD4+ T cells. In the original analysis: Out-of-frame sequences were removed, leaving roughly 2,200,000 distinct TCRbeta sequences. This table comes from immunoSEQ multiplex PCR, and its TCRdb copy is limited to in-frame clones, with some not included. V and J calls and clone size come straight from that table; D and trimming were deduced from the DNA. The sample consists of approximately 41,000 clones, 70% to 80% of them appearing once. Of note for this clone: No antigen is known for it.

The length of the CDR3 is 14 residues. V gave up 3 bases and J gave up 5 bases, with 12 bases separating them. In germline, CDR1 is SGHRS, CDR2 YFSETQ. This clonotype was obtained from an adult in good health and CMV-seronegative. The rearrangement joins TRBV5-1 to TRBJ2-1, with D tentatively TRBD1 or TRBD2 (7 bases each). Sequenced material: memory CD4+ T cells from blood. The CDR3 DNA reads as TGCGCCAGCAGCTCCCAGGGGGGGGACAATGAGCAGTTCTTC. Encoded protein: CASSSQGGDNEQFF.